This paragraph reports one T cell receptor beta chain. The antigen remains undetermined. This sample was taken from a study of CD8+ T cells in alopecia areata. Study observations and caveats: The study also sequences resident alphabeta T cells of normal skin in scalp samples. With one nonresponder, baseline CD8+ expansion's link to response remains uncertain.

The CDR3 has 17 residues. J was trimmed by 1 base and V by 5 bases; bases with no gene match: 12. Germline CDR1 LNHNV, CDR2 YYDKDF (reference sequence). Sequencing templates came from extracted RNA that was reverse transcribed into cDNA. Here immunoSEQ multiplex PCR was the method, and the copy in TCRdb shows in-frame clones only, minus some. Here the sample spans roughly 200,000 clones, about 48% being singletons. Treatment in this sample: oral pan-JAK inhibitor, 5-10 mg twice daily. CD4+ and CD8+ T cells were sorted from PBMCs. The material sequenced was CD8+ T cells sorted from blood, taken at week 24, from a patient treated with tofacitinib. The TCR comes from a human donor with alopecia areata. The chain recombines TRBV15 with TRBJ2-5, with TRBD2 identical over 8 bases. The CDR3 coding sequence is TGTGCCACCAGCCCCAGAGCGGGGGAGGAGGGCCAAGAGACCCAGTACTTC. This gives the protein CATSPRAGEEGQETQYF.